This TCR beta chain was sequenced in a study of cytomegalovirus exposure and HLA in healthy donors. As regards this clone: Its antigen is still unknown.

Study findings and constraints: Presence/absence analyses took donor sequencing depth as roughly uniform. Trimming of TCR beta V- and J-genes showed a link, identified in a later analysis, to a missense DCLRE1C variant.

V was trimmed by 1 base and J by 7 bases, leaving 17 bases between them. The CDR3 extends over 16 amino acids. Germline V lookup: CDR1 SEHNR, CDR2 FQNEAQ (reference sequence). PCR involved 60 Vbeta and 13 Jbeta primers. Using immunoSEQ multiplex PCR, the repertoire was profiled, and TCRdb retains in-frame clones only, with some absent. There are about 160,000 clones in the sample; roughly 80% occur only once, and roughly 3.4% lies in the top ten. This sequence originates from a human donor in good health. Material: PBMCs. This chain uses TRBV7-9 with TRBJ2-1, with D possibly being TRBD2 (5 bases). CDR3 coding DNA: TGTGCCAGCAGCTTAGGAGAGCTGGACTCCTGGAATGAGCAGTTCTTC. Protein: CASSLGELDSWNEQFF.